The clone carrying this TCR beta chain has more than one count but fewer than ten. Antigen specificity is unknown. This entry comes from a study of beta chain features in type 1 diabetes. Study-wide points: Still unanswered here is whether HLA type influences TCRB rearrangement. For patients, the naive, central memory and Treg TCRB repertoires appeared more alike than for healthy donors. Type 1 diabetes patients showed a moderate but significant shortening of TCRB CDR3s in all four CD4+ subsets.

Expressed TCRB transcripts were sequenced after all isolated RNA was converted to cDNA. The method was immunoSEQ multiplex PCR; TCRdb's version includes in-frame clones alone and lacks a portion of them. The sample yields 200,000 to 250,000 clones, over 11% seen once. Looked up from germline, CDR1 is SGHAT and CDR2 is FQNNGV. With 5 bases clipped from V and 8 bases from J, the junction kept 18 bases outside the gene matches. This CDR3 contains 18 residues. This sequence originates from a man aged 25-40 years with type 1 diabetes. The sequencing input was naive CD4+ T cells from blood. This sequence joins TRBV11-2 and TRBJ2-2, with TRBD1 identical over 9 bases. The CDR3 reads CASSHLSPGTGSRGELFF. Written as DNA, the CDR3 is TGTGCCAGCAGCCACCTGTCCCCCGGGACAGGGAGTCGGGGGGAGCTGTTTTTT.